The 28 T cell receptor beta chains below were found in one sample sequenced in a study of T-cell reconstitution after alpha-beta-depleted transplantation in children. Construction of the TCRbeta library involved unique molecular identifiers. One entry per CDR3 protein, called by TCRdb with MiXCR from the PCR reads. The data contain 450,000 to 600,000 distinct CDR3 sequences, about 10% of them singletons. Material: PBMCs, obtained before TCRalphabeta/CD19-depleted stem cell transplant. All receptors derive from a child aged 2 to 15 with inherited bone marrow failure, due to receive a stem cell transplant.

The rearrangement links TRBV27 to TRBJ1-1; D is ambiguous. The CDR3 is 14 residues long. The V and J ends lost 2 bases and 4 bases respectively, with 11 bases between them. Germline V CDR1 and CDR2: MNHEY, SMNVEV (reference sequence). This CDR3 reads CASSLRPRGTEAFF. Here the CDR3 DNA reads TGTGCCAGCAGTTTACGCCCTCGGGGCACTGAAGCTTTCTTT.

This clonotype has a handful of counts. The chain links TRBV27 to TRBJ1-5; tentative D call: TRBD1 (5 bases). Germline CDR1 is MNHEY and CDR2 is SMNVEV (reference sequence). This CDR3 has 14 amino acids. Trimming left V 4 bases short and J 2 bases short, with 9 bases between. CDR3 nucleotide sequence: TGTGCCAGCAGTTGGGGACGGGGCAATCAGCCCCAGCATTTT. It encodes CASSWGRGNQPQHF.

The V gene is TRBV2, the J gene TRBJ1-5, with D unresolved. The V gene lost 6 bases and the J gene lost 3 bases, with 9 bases spanning the gap. The germline V gene has CDR1 SNHLY and CDR2 FYNNEI. This CDR3 contains 13 residues. The CDR3 sequence is CASSPQTNQPQHF. Written as DNA, the CDR3 is TGTGCCAGCAGCCCTCAGACCAATCAGCCCCAGCATTTT. The whole variable domain, remainder taken from reference TRBV2 and TRBJ1-5, is EPEVTQTPSHQVTQMGQEVILRCVPISNHLYFYWYRQILGQKVEFLVSFYNNEISEKSEIFDDQFSVERPDGSNFTLKIRSTKLEDSAMYFCASSPQTNQPQHFGDGTRLSIL.

This clonotype was recorded many times. The J gene is TRBJ2-6, the V gene TRBV27, with TRBD1 matching over 8 bases. The germline gives CDR1 MNHEY, CDR2 SMNVEV (reference sequence). CDR3 length: 16 amino acids. With 6 bases clipped from V and 1 base from J, the junction kept 5 bases outside the gene matches. CDR3 sequence reads: CASRENRGSGANVLTF. As DNA, the CDR3 is TGTGCCAGCAGGGAAAACAGGGGGTCTGGGGCCAACGTCCTGACTTTC.

This sequence joins TRBV27 and TRBJ1-2, with D perhaps matching TRBD1 (5 bases). V was trimmed by 0 bases and J by 3 bases, leaving 11 bases between them. In germline, CDR1 is MNHEY, CDR2 SMNVEV (reference sequence). The CDR3 spans 15 residues. The CDR3 DNA is TGTGCCAGCAGTTTATCGAGACAGCTCTACTATGGCTACACCTTC. Its translation: CASSLSRQLYYGYTF.

This clonotype was seen at least ten times. The rearrangement uses TRBV29-1 and TRBJ2-7; 11 positions agree with TRBD1. The germline V gene has CDR1 SQVTM and CDR2 ANQGSEA. The CDR3 consists of 17 residues. The ends lost 1 base at V and 6 bases at J; junction bases unmatched: 14. The DNA for the CDR3 is TGCAGCGTTGAAGGCCCCCCATGGGACAGGGGGAGTTGCGAGCAGTACTTC. Translation: CSVEGPPWDRGSCEQYF.

This clonotype appeared a few times. The rearrangement links TRBV4-3 to TRBJ2-7; 12 bases are shared with TRBD1. Trimming took 0 bases from V and 4 from J; bases not matched to a gene: 10. Germline loops: CDR1 LGHNA, CDR2 YSLEER. The CDR3 consists of 18 residues. CDR3: CASSQDPRPGQGAYEQYF. The CDR3, as DNA: TGCGCCAGCAGCCAAGACCCCCGTCCGGGACAGGGGGCATACGAGCAGTACTTC.

At least ten counts were recorded for this clonotype. The chain couples TRBV12-3 or TRBV12-4 to TRBJ2-5; D possibly corresponds to TRBD1 (6 bases). The germline V and J ends were trimmed by 6 bases and 2 bases, with 10 bases remaining between them. This CDR3 contains 13 residues. The CDR3 nucleotides read TGTGCCAGCAGCGGACAGATACAAGAGACCCAGTACTTC. It specifies CASSGQIQETQYF.

The chain couples TRBV29-1 to TRBJ2-5; D is unclear. V was cut by 3 bases and J by 3 bases, with 14 bases left in between. This CDR3 spans 14 amino acids. Germline V gene data show CDR1 as SQVTM and CDR2 as ANQGSEA. Here the CDR3 DNA reads TGCAGCGTTGAGGCCCCACCGGGCGAAGAGACCCAGTACTTC. It codes for CSVEAPPGEETQYF.

This clonotype was recorded a few times. DNA for the CDR3: TGCAGTACTCCCGGGACGGACCAAGAGACCCAGTACTTC. This sequence encodes CSTPGTDQETQYF. The V and J genes are TRBV20-1 and TRBJ2-5, with D perhaps being TRBD1 or TRBD2 (5 bases each). Trimming removed 8 bases at V and 0 bases at J, with 13 bases between. Per germline, CDR1 DFQATT and CDR2 SNEGSKA (reference sequence). There are 13 residues in the CDR3.

In regard to this clonotype: A much larger clone lies a single base off, so this may be a read error. This rearrangement joins TRBV20-1 to TRBJ2-5, with D tentatively TRBD1 (5 bases). The CDR3 length is 16 residues. Per the germline V gene, CDR1 is DFQATT and CDR2 is SNEGSKA (reference sequence). The CDR3 DNA follows: TGCTGTGCCCAAACGTTGCTCAGGGCGTACCAAGAGACCCAGTACTTC. Translation: CCAQTLLRAYQETQYF.

This clonotype has at least ten counts. The V gene is TRBV6-6, the J gene TRBJ2-1; TRBD2 matches at 8 bases. Trimming cost V 7 bases and J 7 bases; bases outside gene matches: 6. The CDR3 has 13 amino acids. Germline V lookup: CDR1 MNHNY, CDR2 SVGAGI (reference sequence). CDR3 bases: TGTGCCAGCACCCCCGGGGGGGGTAATGAGCAGTTCTTC. Translated: CASTPGGGNEQFF.

The CDR3 reads CASTGRTIPEAFF. The CDR3 nucleotides are TGTGCCAGTACGGGGCGGACTATTCCTGAAGCTTTCTTT. The J gene is TRBJ1-1, the V gene TRBV19; a weak D match, TRBD1 (5 bases). V was shortened by 7 bases and J by 6 bases, with 15 bases between the two germline ends. In germline, CDR1 is LNHDA, CDR2 SQIVND (reference sequence). The CDR3 runs 13 residues.

The genes are TRBV24-1 and TRBJ2-1; 10 bases agree with TRBD2. The CDR3 contains 14 residues. Germline V gives CDR1 KGHDR, CDR2 SFDVKD. Losses at the gene ends were 10 bases for V and 6 bases for J; bases not matched to a gene: 8. Written as DNA, the CDR3 is TGTGCCACGGCAGGGACTAGCGCCCCCAATGAGCAGTTCTTC. Protein product: CATAGTSAPNEQFF.

Many counts were recorded for this clonotype. The V gene is TRBV7-2, the J gene TRBJ2-3, with TRBD2 matching over 7 bases. After removal of 5 bases from V and 0 bases from J, the junction contained 11 bases not matched to a gene. The germline V gene encodes CDR1 SGHTA and CDR2 FQGNSA. The CDR3 spans 17 residues. The CDR3 region has the DNA TGTGCCAGCAGCCCACGTCGGGTTAGCGGGAGCACAGATACGCAGTATTTT. As protein: CASSPRRVSGSTDTQYF.

The gene calls are TRBV20-1 and TRBJ2-1; TRBD2 agrees at 9 bases. Looked up from germline, CDR1 is DFQATT and CDR2 is SNEGSKA (reference sequence). The CDR3 has 17 amino acids. J gave up 2 bases and V 4 bases, and 12 bases lay outside the gene matches. The CDR3 loop is CSANTPRLAVAYNEQFF. In DNA form, the CDR3 reads TGCAGTGCTAACACCCCACGACTAGCGGTCGCCTACAATGAGCAGTTCTTC.

This clonotype was counted at least ten times. The chain has TRBV6-5 and TRBJ2-3; D call uncertain. The CDR3 runs to 16 residues. V was cut by 1 base and J by 3 bases, with 14 bases left in between. In germline, CDR1 is MNHEY, CDR2 SVGAGI. The CDR3 reads CASSYFYTESTDTQYF. DNA of the CDR3: TGTGCCAGCAGTTACTTCTATACGGAGAGTACAGATACGCAGTATTTT.

This clonotype has only a few counts. The V gene is TRBV6-5, the J gene TRBJ2-5, with 8 nucleotides matching TRBD2. The CDR3 is 17 residues long. CDR1 MNHEY and CDR2 SVGAGI come from the germline V gene. V was pared by 2 bases and J by 1 base, with 9 bases of the junction left unmatched. This CDR3 is CASSYQLADPSQETQYF. The CDR3 DNA sequence: TGTGCCAGCAGTTACCAACTAGCGGACCCGTCCCAAGAGACCCAGTACTTC.

This clonotype occurred a few times. J is TRBJ1-4 and V is TRBV2; 7 nucleotides align to TRBD1. The CDR3 sequence is 13 residues long. CDR1 and CDR2 (germline): SNHLY, FYNNEI. V shed 9 bases and J 10 bases; nucleotides not matched to a gene: 11. CDR3 coding DNA: TGTGCCAGTTTGGACAGGTCCTTCCGAAAACTGTTTTTT. Its protein product is CASLDRSFRKLFF.

At least ten counts were recorded for this clonotype. This chain connects TRBV4-3 to TRBJ2-5, with 7 nucleotides matching TRBD2. Trimming at V came to 3 bases and at J to 4 bases, leaving 11 bases not matched to a gene. This CDR3 comprises 16 residues. CDR1 is LGHNA and CDR2 is YSLEER in the germline V gene. The CDR3, as DNA: TGCGCCAGCAGCCATTCCTGGCGGGAGTTGGGAGAGACCCAGTACTTC. Amino acid sequence: CASSHSWRELGETQYF.

This clonotype was seen more than once but under ten times. J is TRBJ2-7 and V is TRBV5-5; D unresolved. CDR1 and CDR2 from the germline V gene are SGHKS and YYEKEE (reference sequence). This CDR3 is built from 16 residues. V dropped 0 bases and J dropped 2 bases, with 15 bases sitting between them. The CDR3 region is CASSLESHSEAYEQYF. DNA for the CDR3: TGTGCCAGCAGCTTGGAAAGTCACAGTGAGGCCTACGAGCAGTACTTC.

This clonotype has a count of ten or more. The chain employs TRBV5-1 and TRBJ2-2, with TRBD1 matching 8 bases. The CDR3 runs to 15 residues. Germline V gives CDR1 SGHRS, CDR2 YFSETQ. Trimming took 3 bases from V and 5 from J; bases not matched to a gene: 6. CDR3 DNA: TGCGCCAGCAGCTCCGTGACAGGGGCGACCGGGGAGCTGTTTTTT. Translated: CASSSVTGATGELFF.

The chain couples TRBV30 to TRBJ2-1; 7 bases line up with TRBD2. CDR3 length: 17 amino acids. The ends lost 0 bases at V and 4 bases at J; junction bases unmatched: 12. CDR1 and CDR2 (germline): GTSNPN, SVGIG (reference sequence). The CDR3 DNA reads TGTGCCTGGAGTGTACTTTTGGCTAGCGGAGTTTACAATGAGCAGTTCTTC. Amino acid sequence: CAWSVLLASGVYNEQFF.

J is TRBJ1-1 and V is TRBV7-2; D remains ambiguous. Trimming shortened V by 5 bases and J by 11 bases, and 12 bases separated the two germline ends. This CDR3 spans 11 amino acids. Germline V lookup: CDR1 SGHTA, CDR2 FQGNSA. The CDR3, as DNA: TGTGCCAGCAGCGAACATACACCGGCTTTCTTT. Encoded protein: CASSEHTPAFF.

This clonotype was counted a single time. This may be a read error, as it is one base from a much larger clone. The chain recombines TRBV5-1 with TRBJ2-1; perhaps TRBD2 as D (5 bases). The CDR3 runs to 14 residues. Germline CDR1 reads SGHRS; CDR2 reads YFSETQ. For the CDR3, the DNA is TGCGCCAGCAGCTTGGGACTATCCTGCAATGAGCATTTCTTC. The encoded protein is CASSLGLSCNEHFF.

This clonotype was counted at least ten times. The V call is TRBV20-1, the J call TRBJ2-1, with TRBD2 matching 12 bases. The J segment lost 9 bases and the V segment lost 6 bases, leaving 6 bases of the junction unmatched. From germline, CDR1 is DFQATT and CDR2 SNEGSKA (reference sequence). This CDR3 spans 13 amino acids. CDR3 in DNA: TGCAGTGCCATGACTAGCGGGAGCAGTGAGCAGTTCTTC. Its translation: CSAMTSGSSEQFF.

This chain links TRBV4-1 with TRBJ2-1; D may match TRBD1 or TRBD2 (5 bases each). CDR1 and CDR2 from the germline V gene are MGHRA and YSYEKL. The V end lost 4 bases, the J end lost 5 bases, and 15 bases lay between the germline ends. This CDR3 has 15 amino acids. The CDR3 protein is CASSPEGRGDNEQFF. The CDR3, as DNA: TGCGCCAGCAGCCCCGAGGGTAGGGGTGACAATGAGCAGTTCTTC.

At least ten counts were recorded for this clonotype. CDR3 nucleotide sequence: TGTGCCAGCAGCGACAGGGACAGGCAAAGTCCCTACGAGCAGTACTTC. Its translation: CASSDRDRQSPYEQYF. The chain has TRBV7-9 and TRBJ2-7, with 8 positions matching TRBD1. The CDR3 sequence is 16 residues long. J gave up 2 bases and V 5 bases, and 11 bases lay outside the gene matches. Germline loops: CDR1 SEHNR, CDR2 FQNEAQ (reference sequence).